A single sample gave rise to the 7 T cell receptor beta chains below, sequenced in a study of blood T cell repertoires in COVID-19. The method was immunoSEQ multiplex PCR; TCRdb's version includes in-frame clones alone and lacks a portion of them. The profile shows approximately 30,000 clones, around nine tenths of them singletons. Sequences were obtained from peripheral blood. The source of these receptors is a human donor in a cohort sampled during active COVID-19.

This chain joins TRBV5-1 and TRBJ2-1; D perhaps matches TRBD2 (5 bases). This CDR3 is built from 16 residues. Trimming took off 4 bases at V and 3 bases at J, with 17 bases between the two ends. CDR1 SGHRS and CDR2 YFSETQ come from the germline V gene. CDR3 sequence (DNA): TGCGCCAGCAGCCCGGGCGCAGCGGCGGACTACAATGAGCAGTTCTTC. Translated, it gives CASSPGAAADYNEQFF.

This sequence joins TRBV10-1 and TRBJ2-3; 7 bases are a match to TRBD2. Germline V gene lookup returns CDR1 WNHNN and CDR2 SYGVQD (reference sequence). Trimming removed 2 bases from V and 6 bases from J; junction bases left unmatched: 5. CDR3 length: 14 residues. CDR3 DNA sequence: TGCGCCAGCAGTGAGGGCGGGAGTTTGGATACGCAGTATTTT. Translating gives CASSEGGSLDTQYF.

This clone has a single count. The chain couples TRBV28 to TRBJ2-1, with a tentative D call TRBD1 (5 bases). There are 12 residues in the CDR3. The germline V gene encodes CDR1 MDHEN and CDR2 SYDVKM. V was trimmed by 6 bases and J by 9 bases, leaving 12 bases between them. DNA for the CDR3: TGTGCCAGCAGCCAGCAGGGAATTGAGCAGTTCTTC. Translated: CASSQQGIEQFF.

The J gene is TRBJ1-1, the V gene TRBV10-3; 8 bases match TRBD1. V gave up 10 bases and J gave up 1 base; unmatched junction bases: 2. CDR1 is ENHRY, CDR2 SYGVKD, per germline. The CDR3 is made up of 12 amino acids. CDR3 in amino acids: CATGQGNTEAFF. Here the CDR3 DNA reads TGTGCCACAGGACAGGGGAACACTGAAGCTTTCTTT.

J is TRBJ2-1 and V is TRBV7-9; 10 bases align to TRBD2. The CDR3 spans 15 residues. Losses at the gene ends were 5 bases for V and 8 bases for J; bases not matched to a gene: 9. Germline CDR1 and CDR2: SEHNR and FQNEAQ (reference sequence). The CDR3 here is CASSRAGGPWDEQFF. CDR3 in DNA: TGTGCCAGCAGCCGAGCGGGAGGGCCTTGGGATGAGCAGTTCTTC.

Here the CDR3 reads CASVAGFKNEQFF. DNA of the CDR3: TGTGCCAGCGTAGCGGGCTTCAAGAATGAGCAGTTCTTC. The chain recombines TRBV27 with TRBJ2-1; 7 positions agree with TRBD2. The germline CDR1 and CDR2 sequences are MNHEY and SMNVEV (reference sequence). The CDR3 extends over 13 amino acids. The ends lost 8 bases at V and 7 bases at J; junction bases unmatched: 8.

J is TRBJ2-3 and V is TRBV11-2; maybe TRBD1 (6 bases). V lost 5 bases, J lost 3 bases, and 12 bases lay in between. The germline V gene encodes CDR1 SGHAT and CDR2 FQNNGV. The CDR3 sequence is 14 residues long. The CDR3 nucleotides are TGTGCCAGCAGCAAGGGACATACGACAGATACGCAGTATTTT. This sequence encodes CASSKGHTTDTQYF.